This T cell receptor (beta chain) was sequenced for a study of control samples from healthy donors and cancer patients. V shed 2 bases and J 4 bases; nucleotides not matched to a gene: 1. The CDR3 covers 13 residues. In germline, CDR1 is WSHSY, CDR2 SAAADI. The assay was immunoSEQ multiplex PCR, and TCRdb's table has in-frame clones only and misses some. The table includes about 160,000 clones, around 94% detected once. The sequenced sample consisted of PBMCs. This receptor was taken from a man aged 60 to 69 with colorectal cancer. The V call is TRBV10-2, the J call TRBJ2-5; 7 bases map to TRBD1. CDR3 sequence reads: CASSEHRGETQYF. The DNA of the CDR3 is TGCGCCAGCAGTGAGCACAGGGGAGAGACCCAGTACTTC.